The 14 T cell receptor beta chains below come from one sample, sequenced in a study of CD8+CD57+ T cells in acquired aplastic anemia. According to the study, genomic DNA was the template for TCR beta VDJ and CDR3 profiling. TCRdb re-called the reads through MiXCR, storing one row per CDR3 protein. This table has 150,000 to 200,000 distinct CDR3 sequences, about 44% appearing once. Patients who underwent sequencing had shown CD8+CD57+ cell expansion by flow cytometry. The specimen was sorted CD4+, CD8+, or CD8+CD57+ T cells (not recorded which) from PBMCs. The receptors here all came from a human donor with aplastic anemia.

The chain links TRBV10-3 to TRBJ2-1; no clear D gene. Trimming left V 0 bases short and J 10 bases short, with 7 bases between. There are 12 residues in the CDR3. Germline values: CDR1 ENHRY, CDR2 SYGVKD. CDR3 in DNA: TGTGCCATCAGTGAGTCAGGCAGGGAGCAGTTCTTC. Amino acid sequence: CAISESGREQFF.

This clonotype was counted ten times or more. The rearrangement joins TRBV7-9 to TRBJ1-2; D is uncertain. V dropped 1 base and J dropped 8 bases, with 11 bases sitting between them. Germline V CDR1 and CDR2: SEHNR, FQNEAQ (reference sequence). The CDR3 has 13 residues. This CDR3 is CASSLVGEGGYTF. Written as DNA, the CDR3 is TGTGCCAGCAGCTTAGTCGGAGAAGGAGGCTACACCTTC.

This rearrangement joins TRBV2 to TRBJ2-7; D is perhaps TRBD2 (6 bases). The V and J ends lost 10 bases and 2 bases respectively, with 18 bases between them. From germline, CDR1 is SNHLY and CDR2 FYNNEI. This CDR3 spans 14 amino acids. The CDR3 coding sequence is TGTGCCACCCTACCGGGACTTCGCCCCTACGAGCAGTACTTC. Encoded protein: CATLPGLRPYEQYF.

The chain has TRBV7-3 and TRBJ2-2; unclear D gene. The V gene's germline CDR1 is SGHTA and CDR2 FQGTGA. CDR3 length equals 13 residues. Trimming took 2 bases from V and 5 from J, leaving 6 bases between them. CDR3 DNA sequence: TGTGCCAGCAGCTTACTAGGAACCGGGGAGCTGTTTTTT. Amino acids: CASSLLGTGELFF.

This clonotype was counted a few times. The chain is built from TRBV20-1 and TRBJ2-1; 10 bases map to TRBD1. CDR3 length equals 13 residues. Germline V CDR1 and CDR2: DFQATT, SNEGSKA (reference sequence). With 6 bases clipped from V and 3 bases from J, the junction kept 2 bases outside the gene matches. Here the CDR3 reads CSAGDRGYNEQFF. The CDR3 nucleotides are TGCAGTGCAGGGGACAGGGGCTACAATGAGCAGTTCTTC.

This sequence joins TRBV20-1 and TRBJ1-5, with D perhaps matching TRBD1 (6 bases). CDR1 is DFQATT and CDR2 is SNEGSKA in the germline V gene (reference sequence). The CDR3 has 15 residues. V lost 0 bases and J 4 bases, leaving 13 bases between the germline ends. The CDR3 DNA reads TGCAGTGCTAGAGATCCTGGGACACCGAATCAGCCCCAGCATTTT. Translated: CSARDPGTPNQPQHF.

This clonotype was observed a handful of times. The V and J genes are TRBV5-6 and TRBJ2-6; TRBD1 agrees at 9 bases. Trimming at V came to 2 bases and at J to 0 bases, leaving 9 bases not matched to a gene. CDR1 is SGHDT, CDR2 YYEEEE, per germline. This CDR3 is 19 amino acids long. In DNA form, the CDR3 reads TGTGCCAGCAGCTTTAACGCCGGGACAGGGCTCTCTGGGGCCAACGTCCTGACTTTC. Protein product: CASSFNAGTGLSGANVLTF. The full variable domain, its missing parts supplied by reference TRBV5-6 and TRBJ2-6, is DAGVTQSPTHLIKTRGQQVTLRCSPKSGHDTVSWYQQALGQGPQFIFQYYEEEERQRGNFPDRFSGHQFPNYSSELNVNALLLGDSALYLCASSFNAGTGLSGANVLTFGAGSRLTVL.

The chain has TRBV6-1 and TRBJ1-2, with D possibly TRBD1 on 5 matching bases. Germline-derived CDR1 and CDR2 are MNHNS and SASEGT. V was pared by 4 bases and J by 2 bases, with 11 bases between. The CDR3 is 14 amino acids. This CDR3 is CASSGTRRNYGYTF. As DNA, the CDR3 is TGTGCCAGCAGTGGGACAAGGAGGAACTATGGCTACACCTTC.

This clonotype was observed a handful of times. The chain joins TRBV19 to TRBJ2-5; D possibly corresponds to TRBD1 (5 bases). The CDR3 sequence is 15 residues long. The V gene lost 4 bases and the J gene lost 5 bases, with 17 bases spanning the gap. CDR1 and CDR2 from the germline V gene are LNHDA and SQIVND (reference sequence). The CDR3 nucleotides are TGTGCCAGTAGTACACCACTCGACAGAGCGGAGACCCAGTACTTC. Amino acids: CASSTPLDRAETQYF.

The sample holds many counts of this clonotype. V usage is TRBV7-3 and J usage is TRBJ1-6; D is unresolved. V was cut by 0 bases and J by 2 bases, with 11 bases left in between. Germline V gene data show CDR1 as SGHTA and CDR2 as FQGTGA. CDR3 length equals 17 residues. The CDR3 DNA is TGTGCCAGCAGCTTAACCCCGCGGGCAACCTATAATTCACCCCTCCACTTT. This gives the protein CASSLTPRATYNSPLHF. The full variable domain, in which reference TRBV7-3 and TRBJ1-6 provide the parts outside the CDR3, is GAGVSQTPSNKVTEKGKYVELRCDPISGHTALYWYRQSLGQGPEFLIYFQGTGAADDSGLPNDRFFAVRPEGSVSTLKIQRTERGDSAVYLCASSLTPRATYNSPLHFGNGTRLTVT.

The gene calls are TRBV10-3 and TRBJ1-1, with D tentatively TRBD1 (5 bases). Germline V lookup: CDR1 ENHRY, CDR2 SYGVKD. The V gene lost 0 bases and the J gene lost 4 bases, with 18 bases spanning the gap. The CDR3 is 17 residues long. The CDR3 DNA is TGTGCCATCAGTGAGTCATGGGGAGATGTTAGGGGCACTGAAGCTTTCTTT. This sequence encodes CAISESWGDVRGTEAFF.

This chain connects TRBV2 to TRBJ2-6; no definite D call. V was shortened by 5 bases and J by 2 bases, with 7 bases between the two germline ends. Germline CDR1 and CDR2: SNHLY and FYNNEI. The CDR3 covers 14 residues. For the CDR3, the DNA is TGTGCCAGCAGTTCGGCAGCTGGGGCCAACGTCCTGACTTTC. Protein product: CASSSAAGANVLTF.

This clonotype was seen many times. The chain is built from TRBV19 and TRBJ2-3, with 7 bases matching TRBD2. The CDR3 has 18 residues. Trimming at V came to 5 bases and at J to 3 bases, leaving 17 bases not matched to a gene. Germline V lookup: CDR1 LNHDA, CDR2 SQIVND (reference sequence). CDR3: CASSPILTLGGETDTQYF. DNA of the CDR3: TGTGCCAGTAGTCCAATCCTAACTTTGGGGGGGGAAACAGATACGCAGTATTTT.

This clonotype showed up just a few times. The CDR3 bases are TGTGCCAGTAGGTCCGGGGGCACTGAAGCTTTCTTT. Its translation is CASRSGGTEAFF. The V call is TRBV19, the J call TRBJ1-1, with a tentative D call TRBD1 (5 bases). The V end lost 6 bases, the J end lost 4 bases, and 9 bases lay between the germline ends. The CDR3 consists of 12 residues. The germline V gene has CDR1 LNHDA and CDR2 SQIVND (reference sequence). The full variable domain, in which reference TRBV19 and TRBJ1-1 provide the parts outside the CDR3, is DGGITQSPKYLFRKEGQNVTLSCEQNLNHDAMYWYRQDPGQGLRLIYYSQIVNDFQKGDIAEGYSVSREKKESFPLTVTSAQKNPTAFYLCASRSGGTEAFFGQGTRLTVV.